The sequence of this TCR beta chain was determined in a study of shared clonotypes between healthy human individuals. Study context: Three plates each covered CD4 naive and memory; CD8 naive two, CD8 memory one.

Assay used: immunoSEQ multiplex PCR; TCRdb lists only in-frame clones, some missing. The repertoire includes more than 2 million clones, 85% to 95% of them detected once, and around 0.13% sits in the top ten. This CDR3 has 13 residues. CDR1 and CDR2 (germline): SNHLY, FYNNEI. V lost 10 bases to trimming and J lost 3 bases, with 13 bases between them. Sequencing used naive CD4+ T cells sorted from blood. Subset defined: CD45RA+ positively selected. The clonotype originates from a man younger than 35 in good health. The chain combines TRBV2 with TRBJ1-5; D uncertain. CDR3: CATQEEFNQPQHF. The CDR3 nucleotides read TGTGCCACCCAGGAAGAATTCAATCAGCCCCAGCATTTT.